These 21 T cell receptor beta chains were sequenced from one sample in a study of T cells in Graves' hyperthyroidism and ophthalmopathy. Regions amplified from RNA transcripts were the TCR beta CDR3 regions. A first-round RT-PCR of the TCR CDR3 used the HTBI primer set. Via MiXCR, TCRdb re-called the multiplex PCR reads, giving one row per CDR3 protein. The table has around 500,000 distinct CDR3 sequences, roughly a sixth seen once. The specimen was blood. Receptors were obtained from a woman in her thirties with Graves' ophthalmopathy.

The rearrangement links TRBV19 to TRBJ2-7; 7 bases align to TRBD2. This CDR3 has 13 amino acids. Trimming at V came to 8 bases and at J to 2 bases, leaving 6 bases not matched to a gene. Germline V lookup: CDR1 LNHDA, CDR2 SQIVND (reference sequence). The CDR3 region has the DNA TGTGCCAGTGCATCGGGGGGTGCCTACGAGCAGTACTTC. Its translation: CASASGGAYEQYF.

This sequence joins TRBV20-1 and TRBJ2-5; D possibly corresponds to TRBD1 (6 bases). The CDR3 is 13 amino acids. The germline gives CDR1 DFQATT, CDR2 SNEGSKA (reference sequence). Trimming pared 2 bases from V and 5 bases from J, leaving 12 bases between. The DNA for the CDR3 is TGCAGTGCTAGAATACAGGGTGGCGAGACCCAGTACTTC. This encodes CSARIQGGETQYF.

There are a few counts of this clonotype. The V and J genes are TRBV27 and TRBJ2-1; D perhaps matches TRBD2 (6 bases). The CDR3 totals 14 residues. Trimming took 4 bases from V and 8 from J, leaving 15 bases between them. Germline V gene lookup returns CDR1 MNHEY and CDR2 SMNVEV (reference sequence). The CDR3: CASSWAGSDYEQFF. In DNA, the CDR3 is TGTGCCAGCAGTTGGGCGGGATCAGACTATGAGCAGTTCTTC.

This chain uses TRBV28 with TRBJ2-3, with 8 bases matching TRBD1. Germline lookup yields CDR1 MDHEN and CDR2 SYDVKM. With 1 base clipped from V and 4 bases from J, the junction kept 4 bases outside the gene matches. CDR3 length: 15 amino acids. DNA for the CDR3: TGTGCCAGCAGTTTATACAGGGGGGTCCCAGATACGCAGTATTTT. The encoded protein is CASSLYRGVPDTQYF.

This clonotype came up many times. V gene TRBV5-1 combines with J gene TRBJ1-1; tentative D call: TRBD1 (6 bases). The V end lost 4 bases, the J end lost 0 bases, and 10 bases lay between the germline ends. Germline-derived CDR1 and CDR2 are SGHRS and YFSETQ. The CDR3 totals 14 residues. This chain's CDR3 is CASSRGGMNTEAFF. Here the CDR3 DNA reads TGCGCCAGCAGCCGAGGGGGGATGAACACTGAAGCTTTCTTT.

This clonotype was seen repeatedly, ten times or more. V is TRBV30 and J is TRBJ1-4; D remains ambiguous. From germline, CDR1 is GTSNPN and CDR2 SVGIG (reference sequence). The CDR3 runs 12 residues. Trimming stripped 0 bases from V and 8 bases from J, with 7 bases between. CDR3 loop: CAWSVIREKLFF. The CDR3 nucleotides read TGTGCCTGGAGTGTAATCCGGGAAAAACTGTTTTTT. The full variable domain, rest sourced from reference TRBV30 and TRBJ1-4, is SQTIHQWPATLVQPVGSPLSLECTVEGTSNPNLYWYRQAAGRGLQLLFYSVGIGQISSEVPQNLSASRPQDRQFILSSKKLLLSDSGFYLCAWSVIREKLFFGSGTQLSVL.

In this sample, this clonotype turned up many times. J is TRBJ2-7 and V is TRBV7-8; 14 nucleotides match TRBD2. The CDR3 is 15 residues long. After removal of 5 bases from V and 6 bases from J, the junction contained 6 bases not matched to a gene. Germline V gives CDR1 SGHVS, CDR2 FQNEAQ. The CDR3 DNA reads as TGTGCCAGCAGCCTCGGGACTAGCGGGAGCTCCGAGCAGTACTTC. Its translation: CASSLGTSGSSEQYF.

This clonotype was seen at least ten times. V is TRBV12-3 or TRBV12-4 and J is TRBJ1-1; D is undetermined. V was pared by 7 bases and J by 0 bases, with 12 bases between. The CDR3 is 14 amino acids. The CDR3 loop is CASTPTVMNTEAFF. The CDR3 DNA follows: TGTGCCAGCACTCCGACGGTAATGAACACTGAAGCTTTCTTT.

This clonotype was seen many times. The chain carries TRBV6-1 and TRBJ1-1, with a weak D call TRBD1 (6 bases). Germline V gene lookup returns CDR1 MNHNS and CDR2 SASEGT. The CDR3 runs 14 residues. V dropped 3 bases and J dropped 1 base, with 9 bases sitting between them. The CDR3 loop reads CASSDRDKNTEAFF. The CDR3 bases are TGTGCCAGCAGTGACCGGGACAAGAACACTGAAGCTTTCTTT.

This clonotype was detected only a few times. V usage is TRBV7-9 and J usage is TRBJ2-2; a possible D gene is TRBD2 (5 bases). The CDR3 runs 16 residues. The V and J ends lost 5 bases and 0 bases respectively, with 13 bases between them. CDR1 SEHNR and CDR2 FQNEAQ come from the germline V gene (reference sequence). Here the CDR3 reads CASSPLSGTNTGELFF. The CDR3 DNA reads TGTGCCAGCAGCCCCCTGTCGGGGACGAACACCGGGGAGCTGTTTTTT.

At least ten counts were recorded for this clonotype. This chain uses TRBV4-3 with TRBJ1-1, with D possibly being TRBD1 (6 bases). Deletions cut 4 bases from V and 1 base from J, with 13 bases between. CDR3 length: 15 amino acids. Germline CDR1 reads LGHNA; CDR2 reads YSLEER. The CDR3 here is CASSLRQVGNTEAFF. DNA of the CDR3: TGCGCCAGCAGCCTTAGACAGGTAGGGAACACTGAAGCTTTCTTT.

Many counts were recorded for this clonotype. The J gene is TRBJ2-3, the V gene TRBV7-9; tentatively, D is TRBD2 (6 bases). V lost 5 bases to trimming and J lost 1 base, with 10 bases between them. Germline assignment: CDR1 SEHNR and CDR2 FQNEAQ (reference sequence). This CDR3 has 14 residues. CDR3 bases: TGTGCCAGCAGCCGTAGCGGAGGCACAGATACGCAGTATTTT. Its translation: CASSRSGGTDTQYF.

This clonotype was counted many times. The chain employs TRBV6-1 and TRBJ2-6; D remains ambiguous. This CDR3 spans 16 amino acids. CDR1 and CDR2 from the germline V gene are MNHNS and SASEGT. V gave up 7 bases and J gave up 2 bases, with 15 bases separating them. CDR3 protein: CASTSSPATGANVLTF. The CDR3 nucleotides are TGTGCCAGCACCTCGAGCCCCGCCACTGGGGCCAACGTCCTGACTTTC.

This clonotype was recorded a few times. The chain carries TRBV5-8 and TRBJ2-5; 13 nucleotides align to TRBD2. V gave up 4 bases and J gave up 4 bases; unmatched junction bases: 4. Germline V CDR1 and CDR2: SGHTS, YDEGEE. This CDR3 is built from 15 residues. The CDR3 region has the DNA TGTGCCAGCAGCGCTGGACTAGCGGGAGCAGAGACCCAGTACTTC. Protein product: CASSAGLAGAETQYF. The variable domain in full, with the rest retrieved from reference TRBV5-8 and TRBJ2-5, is EAGVTQSPTHLIKTRGQQATLRCSPISGHTSVYWYQQALGLGLQFLLWYDEGEERNRGNFPPRFSGRQFPNYSSELNVNALELEDSALYLCASSAGLAGAETQYFGPGTRLLVL.

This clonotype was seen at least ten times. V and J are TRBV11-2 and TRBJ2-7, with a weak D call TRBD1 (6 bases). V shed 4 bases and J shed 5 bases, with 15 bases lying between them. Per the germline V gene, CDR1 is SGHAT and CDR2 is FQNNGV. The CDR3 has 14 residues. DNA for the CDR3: TGTGCCAGCAGCTCCAGGACAGTGGTGGACGAGCAGTACTTC. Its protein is CASSSRTVVDEQYF.

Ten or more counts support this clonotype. The CDR3: CASSLEPSGRQFF. CDR3 sequence (DNA): TGTGCCAGCAGCTTAGAACCTAGCGGGAGGCAGTTCTTC. The V and J genes are TRBV11-2 and TRBJ2-1, with TRBD2 identical over 10 bases. Germline values: CDR1 SGHAT, CDR2 FQNNGV. V shed 0 bases and J 12 bases; nucleotides not matched to a gene: 2. The CDR3 is 13 amino acids.

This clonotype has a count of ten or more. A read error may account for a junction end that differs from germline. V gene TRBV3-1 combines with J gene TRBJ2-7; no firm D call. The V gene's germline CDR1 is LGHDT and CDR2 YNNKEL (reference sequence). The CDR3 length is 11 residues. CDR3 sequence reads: CACGPTYEQYF. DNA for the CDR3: TGCGCCTGCGGACCCACCTACGAGCAGTACTTC.

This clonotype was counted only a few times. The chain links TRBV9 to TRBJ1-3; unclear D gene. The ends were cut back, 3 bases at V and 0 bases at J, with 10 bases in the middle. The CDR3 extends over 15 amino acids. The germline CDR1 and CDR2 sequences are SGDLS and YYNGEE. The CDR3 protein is CASSGGVSSGNTIYF. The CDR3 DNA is TGTGCCAGCAGCGGCGGGGTAAGCTCTGGAAACACCATATATTTT.

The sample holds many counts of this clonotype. CDR3 in amino acids: CSASTGTEAFF. The CDR3 region has the DNA TGCAGTGCTAGTACGGGCACTGAAGCTTTCTTT. The V gene is TRBV20-1, the J gene TRBJ1-1; D remains unclear. The CDR3 loop spans 11 amino acids. CDR1 is DFQATT, CDR2 SNEGSKA, per germline (reference sequence). Trimming removed 3 bases at V and 4 bases at J, with 6 bases between.

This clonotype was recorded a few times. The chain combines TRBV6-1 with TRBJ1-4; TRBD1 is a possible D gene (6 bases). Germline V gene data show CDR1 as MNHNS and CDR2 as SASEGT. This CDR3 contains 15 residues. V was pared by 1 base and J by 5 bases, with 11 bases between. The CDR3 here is CASSEEGVWNEKLFF. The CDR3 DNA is TGTGCCAGCAGTGAAGAGGGGGTTTGGAATGAAAAACTGTTTTTT.

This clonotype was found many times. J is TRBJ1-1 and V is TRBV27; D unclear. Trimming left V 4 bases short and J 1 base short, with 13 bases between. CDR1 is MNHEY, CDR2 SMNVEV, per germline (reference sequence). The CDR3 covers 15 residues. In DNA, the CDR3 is TGTGCCAGCAGTTCGGCCTGGTCCGAGAACACTGAAGCTTTCTTT. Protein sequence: CASSSAWSENTEAFF.